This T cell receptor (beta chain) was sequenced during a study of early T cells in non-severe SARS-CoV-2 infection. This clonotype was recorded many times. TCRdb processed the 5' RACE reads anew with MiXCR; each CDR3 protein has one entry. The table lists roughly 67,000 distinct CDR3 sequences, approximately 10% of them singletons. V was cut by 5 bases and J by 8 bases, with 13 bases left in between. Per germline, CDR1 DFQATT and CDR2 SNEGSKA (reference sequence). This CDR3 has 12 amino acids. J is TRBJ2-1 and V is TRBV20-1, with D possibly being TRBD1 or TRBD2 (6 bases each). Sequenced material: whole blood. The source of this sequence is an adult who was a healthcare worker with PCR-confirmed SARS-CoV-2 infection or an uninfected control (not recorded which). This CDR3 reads CSAPGAIYEQFF. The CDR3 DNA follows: TGCAGTGCTCCGGGGGCAATTTATGAGCAGTTCTTC.